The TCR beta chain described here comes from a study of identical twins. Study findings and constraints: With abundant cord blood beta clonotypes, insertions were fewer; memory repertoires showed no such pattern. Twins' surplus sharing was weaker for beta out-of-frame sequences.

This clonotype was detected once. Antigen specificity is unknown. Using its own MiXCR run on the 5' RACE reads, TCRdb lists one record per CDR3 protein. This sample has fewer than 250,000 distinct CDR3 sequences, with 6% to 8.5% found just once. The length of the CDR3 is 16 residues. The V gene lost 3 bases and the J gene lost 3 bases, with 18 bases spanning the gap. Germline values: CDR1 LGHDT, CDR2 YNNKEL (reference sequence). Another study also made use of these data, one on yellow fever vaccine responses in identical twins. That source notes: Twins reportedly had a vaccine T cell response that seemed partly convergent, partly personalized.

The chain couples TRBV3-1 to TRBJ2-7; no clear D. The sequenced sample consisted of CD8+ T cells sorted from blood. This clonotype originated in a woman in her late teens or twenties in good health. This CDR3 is CASSHSLEGYGYEQYF. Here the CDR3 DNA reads TGTGCCAGCAGCCACTCTCTAGAAGGCTACGGCTACGAGCAGTACTTC.